This T cell receptor (beta chain) comes out of a study of OX40 agonist ivuxolimab in advanced cancers. Across the whole study: At about 81% male, the cohort had a mean age of 60 years, ranging from roughly 20 to 85. Findings and limits, study-wide: At 0.1 to 3.0 mg/kg, CD4+ and CD8+ blood T cells expanded clonally by week 6.

For this clone: Antigen: not known.

Germline CDR1 is MGHRA and CDR2 is YSYEKL. The V gene lost 4 bases and the J gene lost 0 bases, with 9 bases spanning the gap. This CDR3 contains 14 residues. The protocol was immunoSEQ multiplex PCR, while the TCRdb copy is restricted to in-frame clones and leaves out a portion. Counted here are some 70,000 clones, just over 90% occurring once; the ten biggest clones make up 2% to 2.5%. Sequencing used CD4+ or CD8+ T cells sorted from blood, obtained in a trial of the OX40 agonist ivuxolimab. The TCR was taken from an adult with an advanced solid tumor such as melanoma, head and neck, liver or kidney cancer. V is TRBV4-1 and J is TRBJ2-5; tentatively, D is TRBD1 (6 bases). CDR3 sequence reads: CASSLRDNQETQYF. CDR3 DNA sequence: TGCGCCAGCAGCCTCCGGGACAACCAAGAGACCCAGTACTTC.